The T cell receptor beta chain described here comes from a study of blood T cell repertoires in COVID-19. Study as a whole: COVID-19 samples collected from the United States, Italy and Spain covered acute and convalescent phases. Sample material is recorded as cDNA or gDNA derived from T cells, B-cell-depleted T cells, or PBMCs.

The CDR3 is made up of 16 amino acids. V was clipped by 2 bases and J by 5 bases; unmatched bases: 8. In germline, CDR1 is MGHRA, CDR2 YSYEKL. The data were produced by immunoSEQ multiplex PCR, yet TCRdb's version contains in-frame clones alone and is incomplete. Seen here are roughly 150,000 clones, 75% to 90% observed once, and the top ten hold 15%. The sequence was obtained from a woman between 40 and 50 years old with acute or convalescent COVID-19. The sample taken for sequencing was peripheral blood. The V gene is TRBV4-1, the J gene TRBJ2-2; 7 bases are shared with TRBD2. The CDR3 here is CASSQNHPGRTGELFF. DNA of the CDR3: TGCGCCAGCAGCCAAAACCATCCCGGGAGGACCGGGGAGCTGTTTTTT.